The 23 T cell receptor beta chains below were found in one sample sequenced in a study of primary melanoma T cells and metastatic recurrence. Profiling relied on immunoSEQ multiplex PCR, and the TCRdb table lists in-frame clones only, not all of them. The profile covers over a thousand clones, with around 83% appearing a single time and 4.5% to 5.5% taken by the ten largest. Sequenced sample: melanoma tumor tissue. Receptors originate from a human donor with melanoma.

For the CDR3, the DNA is TGTGCCAGCAGCTTAGGGCGAAACGGGGGTGGAAGGGGCTACACCTTC. Protein sequence: CASSLGRNGGGRGYTF. V usage is TRBV7-6 and J usage is TRBJ1-2, with D maybe TRBD1 (5 bases). V was shortened by 1 base and J by 8 bases, with 20 bases between the two germline ends. CDR3 length: 16 amino acids. The germline V gene encodes CDR1 SGHVS and CDR2 FNYEAQ.

This clone has a single count. V gene TRBV6-8 combines with J gene TRBJ2-3, with 14 bases fitting TRBD2. Looked up from germline, CDR1 is MNHGY and CDR2 is SAAAGT. After removal of 2 bases from V and 6 bases from J, the junction contained 7 bases not matched to a gene. This CDR3 has 17 amino acids. CDR3 in amino acids: CASSYGLAGGWTDTQYF. CDR3 DNA: TGTGCCAGCAGTTACGGACTAGCGGGAGGATGGACGGATACGCAGTATTTT.

The V and J genes are TRBV11-3 and TRBJ2-3; a possible D gene is TRBD2 (7 bases). V was shortened by 2 bases and J by 6 bases, with 15 bases between the two germline ends. In germline, CDR1 is SGHNT, CDR2 YENEEA. The CDR3 has 15 amino acids. CDR3 nucleotides: TGTGCCAGCAGCTTAAACCGGGGGGCCCGGGATACGCAGTATTTT. Translating gives CASSLNRGARDTQYF.

The chain joins TRBV7-5 to TRBJ2-5; the DNA was not compared with TRBD2, the D call given in the table. TRBV7-5 is given as a pseudogene. CDR3 length equals 16 residues. Here the CDR3 DNA reads TGTGCCAGCAGCGGACCCTTAGCGGGAGGGGGAGAGACCCAGTACTTC. This translates into CASSGPLAGGGETQYF.

This clone was seen only once. The CDR3 DNA reads as TGTGCCACCAGCAGAGGGGCAGGGAGGGACTATGGCTACACCTTC. Protein product: CATSRGAGRDYGYTF. This sequence joins TRBV15 and TRBJ1-2, with D possibly being TRBD1 (5 bases). Deletions cut 1 base from V and 3 bases from J, with 12 bases between. Germline lookup yields CDR1 LNHNV and CDR2 YYDKDF (reference sequence). There are 15 residues in the CDR3.

The chain joins TRBV19 to TRBJ2-3; D uncertain. V was trimmed by 3 bases and J by 4 bases, leaving 8 bases between them. From germline, CDR1 is LNHDA and CDR2 SQIVND (reference sequence). The CDR3 length is 13 residues. The CDR3 bases are TGTGCCAGTAGTATCCAGATCGCAGATACGCAGTATTTT. This codes for CASSIQIADTQYF.

V is TRBV19 and J is TRBJ2-1; D perhaps matches TRBD1 (6 bases). Trimming removed 4 bases at V and 2 bases at J, with 12 bases between. Germline V lookup: CDR1 LNHDA, CDR2 SQIVND (reference sequence). The CDR3 runs to 15 residues. DNA for the CDR3: TGTGCCAGTAGTAGAGTGGCAGGGGCCTACAATGAGCAGTTCTTC. It specifies CASSRVAGAYNEQFF.

This clone was counted between two and nine times. The V and J genes are TRBV11-3 and TRBJ2-3; a possible D gene is TRBD2 (7 bases). Germline CDR1 is SGHNT and CDR2 is YENEEA. V was shortened by 3 bases and J by 4 bases, with 11 bases between the two germline ends. The CDR3 runs to 14 residues. The CDR3 bases are TGTGCCAGCAGCTTGCGGGGGCGACCAGATACGCAGTATTTT. It codes for CASSLRGRPDTQYF.

The V and J genes are TRBV18 and TRBJ2-2, with TRBD2 matching 11 bases. Germline V gives CDR1 KGHSH, CDR2 LQKENI. V was pared by 6 bases and J by 0 bases, with 3 bases of the junction left unmatched. The CDR3 contains 16 residues. CDR3 coding DNA: TGTGCCAGCTCCGTTAGCGGGAGGGCGAACACCGGGGAGCTGTTTTTT. Translating gives CASSVSGRANTGELFF.

The chain combines TRBV18 with TRBJ2-2; D is tentatively TRBD1 or TRBD2 (7 bases each). The ends were cut back, 0 bases at V and 7 bases at J, with 12 bases in the middle. Germline CDR1 reads KGHSH; CDR2 reads LQKENI. This CDR3 has 15 amino acids. The CDR3, as DNA: TGTGCCAGCTCACCACCGGGACAGCGGGACGGGGAGCTGTTTTTT. It codes for CASSPPGQRDGELFF.

This clone occurred a few times. The rearrangement joins TRBV19 to TRBJ1-1; no firm D call. Per germline, CDR1 LNHDA and CDR2 SQIVND (reference sequence). CDR3 size: 12 residues. V lost 5 bases to trimming and J lost 5 bases, with 9 bases between them. The CDR3 protein is CASSFGETEAFF. The CDR3 DNA is TGTGCCAGTAGTTTCGGGGAGACTGAAGCTTTCTTT.

V gene TRBV28 combines with J gene TRBJ1-4; a possible D gene is TRBD1 (6 bases). The length of the CDR3 is 13 residues. Germline V gene lookup returns CDR1 MDHEN and CDR2 SYDVKM. Trimming shortened V by 5 bases and J by 8 bases, and 12 bases separated the two germline ends. The CDR3 loop is CASSVGQGEKLFF. The DNA of the CDR3 is TGTGCCAGCAGTGTGGGACAAGGCGAAAAACTGTTTTTT.

This chain joins TRBV11-3 and TRBJ2-1; D perhaps matches TRBD2 (7 bases). CDR3 length equals 14 residues. Germline-derived CDR1 and CDR2 are SGHNT and YENEEA. Trimming stripped 1 base from V and 6 bases from J, with 10 bases between. The DNA of the CDR3 is TGTGCCAGCAGCTTAGTGGCGGGGGCCAATGAGCAGTTCTTC. Protein product: CASSLVAGANEQFF.

V usage is TRBV19 and J usage is TRBJ2-1, with a possible D match to TRBD2 (6 bases). The CDR3 is 16 residues long. The germline V gene encodes CDR1 LNHDA and CDR2 SQIVND (reference sequence). Trimming cost V 1 base and J 5 bases, with 15 bases left between them. The CDR3 DNA follows: TGTGCCAGTAGTATAGGCTCTCGGGGAGGCCACAATGAGCAGTTCTTC. Translation gives CASSIGSRGGHNEQFF.

This clone was seen more than once but under ten times. This chain connects TRBV25-1 to TRBJ1-5, with 7 bases identical to TRBD1. V shed 1 base, J shed 0 bases, and the junction held 9 bases outside the gene matches. Germline V CDR1 and CDR2: MGHDK, SYGVNS. The CDR3 is made up of 18 amino acids. CDR3 DNA: TGTGCCAGCAGTGAATGCCGCCGGGACAGATATAGCAATCAGCCCCAGCATTTT. Translated, it gives CASSECRRDRYSNQPQHF.

The chain is built from TRBV28 and TRBJ2-1; TRBD1 agrees at 8 bases. The CDR3 loop spans 16 amino acids. Germline CDR1 MDHEN, CDR2 SYDVKM. V lost 10 bases and J lost 5; bases outside the gene matches: 16. This CDR3 is CATLPVQDRAHNEQFF. The CDR3 nucleotides are TGTGCCACCCTCCCTGTTCAGGACAGGGCCCACAATGAGCAGTTCTTC.

This clone was seen a single time. The rearrangement joins TRBV6-8 to TRBJ2-7; 7 nucleotides line up with TRBD1. Germline lookup yields CDR1 MNHGY and CDR2 SAAAGT. This CDR3 comprises 16 residues. The trim removed 6 bases at V and 0 bases at J, leaving 11 bases unmatched. The chain's CDR3 is CASSKTGPLSSYEQYF. The CDR3 bases are TGTGCCAGCAGCAAGACAGGGCCCTTAAGCTCCTACGAGCAGTACTTC.

This chain links TRBV28 with TRBJ1-2; D perhaps matches TRBD1 (6 bases). Germline V gives CDR1 MDHEN, CDR2 SYDVKM. The CDR3 is 13 amino acids. Trimming pared 3 bases from V and 6 bases from J, leaving 11 bases between. The CDR3 sequence: CASSFTGANGYTF. CDR3 in DNA: TGTGCCAGCAGTTTTACGGGGGCGAATGGCTACACCTTC.

V and J are TRBV30 and TRBJ2-3; D could derive from TRBD1 or TRBD2 (5 bases each). The ends were cut back, 0 bases at V and 7 bases at J, with 20 bases in the middle. The CDR3 has 16 amino acids. The germline V gene has CDR1 GTSNPN and CDR2 SVGIG (reference sequence). In nucleotides, the CDR3 is TGTGCCTGGAGTGTACGAGGGGCAGGGCCCCGAAATACGCAGTATTTT. This translates into CAWSVRGAGPRNTQYF.

The V gene is TRBV14, the J gene TRBJ2-1; 8 bases agree with TRBD2. Germline CDR1 reads SGHDN; CDR2 reads FVKESK. The CDR3 is 17 residues long. V trimming: 2 bases; J trimming: 0 bases; junction bases outside the gene matches: 6. CDR3 nucleotide sequence: TGTGCCAGCAGCCAACCCGGGACTAGAGCCTCCTACAATGAGCAGTTCTTC. This gives the protein CASSQPGTRASYNEQFF.

The chain recombines TRBV6-7 with TRBJ2-1; D may correspond to TRBD1 or TRBD2 (6 bases each). TRBV6-7 is reported as an ORF; its role is uncertain. Between the trimmed V and J ends, which lost 2 bases and 10 bases, there was a span of 15 bases. The CDR3 runs 14 residues. The DNA for the CDR3 is TGTGCCAGCAGTTACCGGGACTTCCAGGGGGAGCAGTTCTTC. It specifies CASSYRDFQGEQFF.

The chain couples TRBV15 to TRBJ1-2; the D gene is possibly TRBD1 (5 bases). Germline CDR1 and CDR2: LNHNV and YYDKDF (reference sequence). The CDR3 loop spans 15 amino acids. The V gene lost 0 bases and the J gene lost 6 bases, with 14 bases spanning the gap. The CDR3 DNA reads TGTGCCACCAGCAGAGAAGCGGGACGGGACCATGGCTACACCTTC. Translated: CATSREAGRDHGYTF.

The V call is TRBV30, the J call TRBJ1-1; D not certain. The V and J ends lost 0 bases and 2 bases respectively, with 7 bases between them. Germline CDR1 GTSNPN, CDR2 SVGIG (reference sequence). The CDR3 runs 13 residues. The CDR3 loop reads CAWSVYGNTEAFF. In DNA form, the CDR3 reads TGTGCCTGGAGTGTATACGGTAACACTGAAGCTTTCTTT. The full variable domain, its missing parts supplied by reference TRBV30 and TRBJ1-1, is SQTIHQWPATLVQPVGSPLSLECTVEGTSNPNLYWYRQAAGRGLQLLFYSVGIGQISSEVPQNLSASRPQDRQFILSSKKLLLSDSGFYLCAWSVYGNTEAFFGQGTRLTVV.